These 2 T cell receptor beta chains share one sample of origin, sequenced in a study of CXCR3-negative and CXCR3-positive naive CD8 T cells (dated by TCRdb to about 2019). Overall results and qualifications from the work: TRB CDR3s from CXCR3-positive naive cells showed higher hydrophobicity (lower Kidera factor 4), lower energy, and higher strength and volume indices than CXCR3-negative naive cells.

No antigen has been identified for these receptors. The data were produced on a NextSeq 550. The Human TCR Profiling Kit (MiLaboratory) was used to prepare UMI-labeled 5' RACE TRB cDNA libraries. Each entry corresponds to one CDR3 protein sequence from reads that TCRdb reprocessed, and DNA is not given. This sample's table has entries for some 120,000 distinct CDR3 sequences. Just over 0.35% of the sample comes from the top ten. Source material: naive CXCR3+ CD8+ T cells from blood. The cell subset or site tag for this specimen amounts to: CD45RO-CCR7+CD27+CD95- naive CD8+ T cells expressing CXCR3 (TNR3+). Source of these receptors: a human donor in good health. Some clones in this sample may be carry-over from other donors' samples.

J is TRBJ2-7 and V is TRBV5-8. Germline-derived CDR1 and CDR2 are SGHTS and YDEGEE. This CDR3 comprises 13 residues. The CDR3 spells CASSPNIGYEQYF. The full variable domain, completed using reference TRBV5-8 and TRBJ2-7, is EAGVTQSPTHLIKTRGQQATLRCSPISGHTSVYWYQQALGLGLQFLLWYDEGEERNRGNFPPRFSGRQFPNYSSELNVNALELEDSALYLCASSPNIGYEQYFGPGTRLTVT.

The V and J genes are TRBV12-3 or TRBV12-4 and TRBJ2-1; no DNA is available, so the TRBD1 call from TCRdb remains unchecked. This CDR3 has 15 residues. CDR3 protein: CASSLSGGPYNEQFF.